This T cell receptor beta chain was sequenced for a study of blood T cell repertoires in COVID-19 (TCRdb year 2020). About the investigation overall: Collaborator samples came from the United States, Italy and Spain and covered acute and convalescent phases of COVID-19. The material from the prospective study consisted of cDNA or gDNA derived from T cells, B-cell-depleted T cells, or PBMCs. Subjects who had been exposed to COVID-19, were actively infected with it, or had recovered from it provided the deeply sampled blood TCRbeta repertoires that made up the dataset. The repertoires were made available in a free public database intended to serve as a resource for research on the immune response to SARS-CoV-2. The samples were drawn from two sources: the first 160 participants of the ongoing ImmuneRACE study, and 1,254 subjects contributed by 6 global collaborators. Nearly every sample came with metadata listing a de-identified subject ID, COVID-19 status, age in years and sex. Where HLA class I and class II types were available, the types were taken from metadata supplied by the sample provider, not from assay-based typing. What the research found in general, with its limitations: Clinical and demographic metadata were provided uncurated, with the amount varying by source and participant.

CDR1 and CDR2 are drawn from the germline V gene: SNHLY, FYNNEI. A distance of 19 bases separates the germline ends of V and J, which lose 8 bases and 4 bases respectively. From the cysteine up to the phenylalanine, the CDR3 has a length of 15 residues. Left in the record is the CDR3 DNA by itself, 45 bases read in frame from the first base. The collaborating institutions used their own protocols to collect whole blood in K2EDTA tubes. For TCRbeta analysis, collaborators shipped samples in one of three forms: frozen whole blood, isolated PBMCs, or DNA extracted from either of those sample types. The immunoSEQ Assay, a bias-controlled multiplex PCR, was used to amplify TCRbeta CDR3 regions from genomic DNA. In the paper's pipeline: The number of nucleated cells in each sample was estimated by amplification of reference gene primers within the assay. Sequence reads were collapsed and filtered to measure the absolute abundance of every unique TCRbeta CDR3 rearrangement. For each sample, productive Simpson clonality was calculated as the square root of Simpson's diversity index over productive rearrangements. TCRdb re-hosts the immuneACCESS table, in-frame sequences only. Its copies lack some clones; in the studies checked, an unresolved V gene accounts for under half of them, and the cause for the rest is not known. V and J calls and clone size are those listed in that table; D and trimming were worked out from the DNA. This sample gives more than 50,000 clones in total; around 83% of them show up just once. The ten largest clones take up under 2% of the sample.

Points on this clone: There is no known antigen for this receptor. Per-base qualities were not stored, and no clone one base away is much larger.

The TCR originated in an older woman with acute or convalescent COVID-19. The specimen was peripheral blood. The rearranged segments are TRBV2 and TRBJ2-3, and TRBD1 may be the D gene, going by 6 matching bases. The sequenced DNA: TGTGCCAGCTCCCGAGTGGACAGTAGGGCAGATACGCAGTATTTT. This translates into CASSRVDSRADTQYF.